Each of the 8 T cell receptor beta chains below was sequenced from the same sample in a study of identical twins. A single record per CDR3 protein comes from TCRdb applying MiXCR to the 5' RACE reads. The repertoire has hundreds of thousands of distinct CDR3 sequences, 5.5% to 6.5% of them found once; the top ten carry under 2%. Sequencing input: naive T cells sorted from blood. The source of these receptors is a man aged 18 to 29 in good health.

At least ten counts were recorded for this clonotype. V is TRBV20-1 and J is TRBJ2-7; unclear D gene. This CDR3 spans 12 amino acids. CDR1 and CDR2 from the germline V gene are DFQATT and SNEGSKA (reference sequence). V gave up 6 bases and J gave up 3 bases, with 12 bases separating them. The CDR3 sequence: CSASTGNYEQYF. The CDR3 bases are TGCAGTGCCTCGACCGGAAACTACGAGCAGTACTTC.

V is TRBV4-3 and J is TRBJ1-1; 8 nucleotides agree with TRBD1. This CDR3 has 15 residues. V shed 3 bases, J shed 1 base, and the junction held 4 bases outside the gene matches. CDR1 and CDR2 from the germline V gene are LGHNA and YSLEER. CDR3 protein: CASSQMGQENTEAFF. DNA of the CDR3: TGCGCCAGCAGCCAGATGGGACAGGAGAACACTGAAGCTTTCTTT.

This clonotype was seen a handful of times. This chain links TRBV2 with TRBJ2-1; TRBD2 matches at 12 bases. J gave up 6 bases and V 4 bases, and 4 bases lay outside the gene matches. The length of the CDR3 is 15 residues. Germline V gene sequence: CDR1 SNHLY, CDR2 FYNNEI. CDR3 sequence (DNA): TGTGCCAGCAGTGGGACTAGCGGGAACATCAATGAGCAGTTCTTC. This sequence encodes CASSGTSGNINEQFF.

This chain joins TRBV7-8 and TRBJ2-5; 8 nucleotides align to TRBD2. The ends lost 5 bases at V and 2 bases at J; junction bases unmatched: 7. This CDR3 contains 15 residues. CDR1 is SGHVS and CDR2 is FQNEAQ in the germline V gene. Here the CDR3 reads CASSRRRLAQETQYF. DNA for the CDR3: TGTGCCAGCAGCCGGAGGCGACTAGCGCAAGAGACCCAGTACTTC.

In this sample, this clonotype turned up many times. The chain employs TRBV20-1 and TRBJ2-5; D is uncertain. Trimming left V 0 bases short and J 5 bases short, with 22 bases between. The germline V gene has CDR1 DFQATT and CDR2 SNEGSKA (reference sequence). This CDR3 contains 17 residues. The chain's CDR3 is CSARDLIGKGFEETQYF. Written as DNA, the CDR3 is TGCAGTGCTAGAGATCTTATAGGGAAAGGGTTTGAGGAGACCCAGTACTTC.

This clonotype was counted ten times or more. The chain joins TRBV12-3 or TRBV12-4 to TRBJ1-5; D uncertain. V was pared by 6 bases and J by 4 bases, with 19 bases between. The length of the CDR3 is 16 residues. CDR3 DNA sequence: TGTGCCAGCAGCCACTCCGGGATCTCGGGAAATCAGCCCCAGCATTTT. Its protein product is CASSHSGISGNQPQHF.

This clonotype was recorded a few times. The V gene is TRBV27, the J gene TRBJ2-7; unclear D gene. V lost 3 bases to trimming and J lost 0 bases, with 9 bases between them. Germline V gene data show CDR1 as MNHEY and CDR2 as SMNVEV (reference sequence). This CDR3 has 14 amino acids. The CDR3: CASSFSRSSYEQYF. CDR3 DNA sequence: TGTGCCAGCAGTTTTAGCCGGAGCTCCTACGAGCAGTACTTC.

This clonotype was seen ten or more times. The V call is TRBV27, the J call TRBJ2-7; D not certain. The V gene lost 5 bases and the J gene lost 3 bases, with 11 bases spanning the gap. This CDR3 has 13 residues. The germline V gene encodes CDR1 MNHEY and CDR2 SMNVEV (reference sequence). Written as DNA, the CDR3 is TGTGCCAGCAGTCCCTTTGTGGGCTACGAGCAGTACTTC. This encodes CASSPFVGYEQYF.